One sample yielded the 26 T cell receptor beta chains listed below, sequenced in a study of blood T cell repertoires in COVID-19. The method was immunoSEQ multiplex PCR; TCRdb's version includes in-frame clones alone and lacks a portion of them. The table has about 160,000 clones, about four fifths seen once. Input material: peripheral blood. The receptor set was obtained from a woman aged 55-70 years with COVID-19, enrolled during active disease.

CDR3 in amino acids: CSVGRGIGTEAFF. In DNA form, the CDR3 reads TGCAGCGTTGGCCGGGGGATCGGGACTGAAGCTTTCTTT. This chain connects TRBV29-1 to TRBJ1-1, with a possible D match to TRBD1 (5 bases). From germline, CDR1 is SQVTM and CDR2 ANQGSEA. V was trimmed by 4 bases and J by 5 bases, leaving 14 bases between them. The CDR3 loop spans 13 amino acids.

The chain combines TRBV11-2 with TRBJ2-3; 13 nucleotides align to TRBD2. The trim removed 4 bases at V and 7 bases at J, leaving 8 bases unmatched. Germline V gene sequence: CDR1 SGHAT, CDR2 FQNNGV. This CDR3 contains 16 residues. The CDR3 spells CASSSRLAGGSNTQYF. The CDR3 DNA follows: TGTGCCAGCAGCTCCCGACTAGCGGGAGGTTCGAATACGCAGTATTTT.

CDR3 loop: CASSRGGGFTDTQYF. The CDR3 DNA is TGTGCCAGCAGCCGGGGGGGCGGGTTCACAGATACGCAGTATTTT. The chain couples TRBV14 to TRBJ2-3, with D possibly matching TRBD2 (7 bases). Germline-derived CDR1 and CDR2 are SGHDN and FVKESK. This CDR3 has 15 residues. V was pared by 4 bases and J by 2 bases, with 13 bases between.

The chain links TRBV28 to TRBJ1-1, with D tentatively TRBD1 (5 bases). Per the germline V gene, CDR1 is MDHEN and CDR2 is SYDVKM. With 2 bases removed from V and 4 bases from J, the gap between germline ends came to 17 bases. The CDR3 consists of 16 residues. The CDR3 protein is CASSLPPGEWATEAFF. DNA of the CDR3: TGTGCCAGCAGTTTACCCCCGGGGGAGTGGGCCACTGAAGCTTTCTTT.

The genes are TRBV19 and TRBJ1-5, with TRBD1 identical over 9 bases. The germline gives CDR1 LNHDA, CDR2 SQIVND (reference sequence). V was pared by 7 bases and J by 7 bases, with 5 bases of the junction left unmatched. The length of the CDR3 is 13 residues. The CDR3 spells CASTEQGAQPQHF. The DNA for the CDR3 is TGTGCCAGTACCGAACAGGGGGCCCAGCCCCAGCATTTT.

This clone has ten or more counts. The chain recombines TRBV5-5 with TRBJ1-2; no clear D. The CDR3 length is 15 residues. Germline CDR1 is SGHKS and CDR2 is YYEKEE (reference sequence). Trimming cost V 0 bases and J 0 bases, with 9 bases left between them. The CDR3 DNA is TGTGCCAGCAGCTTGGGGCAGAACCCTAACTATGGCTACACCTTC. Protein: CASSLGQNPNYGYTF.

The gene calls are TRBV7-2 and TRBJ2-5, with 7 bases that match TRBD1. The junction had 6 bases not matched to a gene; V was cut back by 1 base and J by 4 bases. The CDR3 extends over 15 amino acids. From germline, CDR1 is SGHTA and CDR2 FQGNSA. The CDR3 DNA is TGTGCCAGCAGCTTAGAGGGCAGGGGGAGAGAGACCCAGTACTTC. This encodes CASSLEGRGRETQYF.

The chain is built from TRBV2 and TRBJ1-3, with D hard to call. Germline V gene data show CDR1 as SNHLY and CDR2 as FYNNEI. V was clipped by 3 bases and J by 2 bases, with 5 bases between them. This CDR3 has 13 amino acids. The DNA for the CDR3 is TGTGCCAGCAGTGAGAGGGCTGGAAACACCATATATTTT. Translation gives CASSERAGNTIYF.

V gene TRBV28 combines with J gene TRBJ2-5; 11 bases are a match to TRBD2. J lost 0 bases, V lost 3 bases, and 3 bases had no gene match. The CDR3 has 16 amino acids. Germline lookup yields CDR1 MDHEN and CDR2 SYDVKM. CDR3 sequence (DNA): TGTGCCAGCAGTTTCACTAGCGGGGGCCACCAAGAGACCCAGTACTTC. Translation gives CASSFTSGGHQETQYF.

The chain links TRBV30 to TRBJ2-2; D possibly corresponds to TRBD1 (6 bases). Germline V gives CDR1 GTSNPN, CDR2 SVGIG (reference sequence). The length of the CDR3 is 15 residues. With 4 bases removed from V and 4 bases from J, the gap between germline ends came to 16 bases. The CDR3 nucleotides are TGTGCCTGGAAAAGGATAGGGGGTCTCACCGGGGAGCTGTTTTTT. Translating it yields CAWKRIGGLTGELFF.

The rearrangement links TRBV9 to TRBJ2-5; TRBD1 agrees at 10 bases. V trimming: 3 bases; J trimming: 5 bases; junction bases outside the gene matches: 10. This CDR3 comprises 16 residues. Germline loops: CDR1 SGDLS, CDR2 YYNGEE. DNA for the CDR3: TGTGCCAGCAGCGCACGACGGGGACAGGGGCTGGAGACCCAGTACTTC. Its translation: CASSARRGQGLETQYF.

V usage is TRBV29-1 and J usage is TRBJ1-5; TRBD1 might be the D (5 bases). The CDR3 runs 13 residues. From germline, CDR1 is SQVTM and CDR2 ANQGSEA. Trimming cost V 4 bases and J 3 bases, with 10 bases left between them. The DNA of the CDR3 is TGCAGCGTTGTTGGACACCCCAATCAGCCCCAGCATTTT. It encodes CSVVGHPNQPQHF.

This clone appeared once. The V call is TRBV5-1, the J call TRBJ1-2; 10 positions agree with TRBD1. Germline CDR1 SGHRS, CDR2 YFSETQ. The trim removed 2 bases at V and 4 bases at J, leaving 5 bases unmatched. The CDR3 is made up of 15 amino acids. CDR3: CASSLRQGAGYGYTF. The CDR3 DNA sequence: TGCGCCAGCAGCTTACGACAGGGGGCGGGCTATGGCTACACCTTC.

In DNA, the CDR3 is TGTGCCAGCAGTAGACAGGGGGCAACAGATACGCAGTATTTT. Translating gives CASSRQGATDTQYF. The chain links TRBV2 to TRBJ2-3; TRBD1 aligns across 10 bases. With 5 bases clipped from V and 3 bases from J, the junction kept 2 bases outside the gene matches. The CDR3 has 14 amino acids. The germline V gene has CDR1 SNHLY and CDR2 FYNNEI.

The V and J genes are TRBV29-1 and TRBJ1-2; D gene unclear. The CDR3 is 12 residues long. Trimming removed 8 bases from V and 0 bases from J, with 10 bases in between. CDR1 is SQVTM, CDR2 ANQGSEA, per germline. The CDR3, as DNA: TGCAGCTCCGAAACTACTAACTATGGCTACACCTTC. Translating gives CSSETTNYGYTF.

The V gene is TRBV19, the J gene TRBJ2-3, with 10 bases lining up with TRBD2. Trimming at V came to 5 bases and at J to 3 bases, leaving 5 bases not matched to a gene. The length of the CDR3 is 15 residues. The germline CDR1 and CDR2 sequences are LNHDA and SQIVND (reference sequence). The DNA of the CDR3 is TGTGCCAGTAGTTTGCTAGCGGGAGATACAGATACGCAGTATTTT. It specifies CASSLLAGDTDTQYF. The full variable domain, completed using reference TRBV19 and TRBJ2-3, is DGGITQSPKYLFRKEGQNVTLSCEQNLNHDAMYWYRQDPGQGLRLIYYSQIVNDFQKGDIAEGYSVSREKKESFPLTVTSAQKNPTAFYLCASSLLAGDTDTQYFGPGTRLTVL.

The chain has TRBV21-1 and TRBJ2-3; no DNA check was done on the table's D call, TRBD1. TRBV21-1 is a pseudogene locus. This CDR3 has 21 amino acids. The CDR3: CASSKWSPPDRGRFFADTQYF. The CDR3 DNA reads TGTGCCAGCAGCAAATGGAGTCCTCCGGACAGGGGGAGGTTTTTTGCAGATACGCAGTATTTT.

This CDR3 is CASSLALAGTNEQFF. CDR3 nucleotides: TGTGCCAGCAGCTTAGCCCTAGCGGGGACCAATGAGCAGTTCTTC. This rearrangement joins TRBV7-9 to TRBJ2-1; TRBD2 matches 9 bases. This CDR3 is built from 15 residues. The J segment lost 6 bases and the V segment lost 0 bases, leaving 3 bases of the junction unmatched. The germline gives CDR1 SEHNR, CDR2 FQNEAQ (reference sequence).

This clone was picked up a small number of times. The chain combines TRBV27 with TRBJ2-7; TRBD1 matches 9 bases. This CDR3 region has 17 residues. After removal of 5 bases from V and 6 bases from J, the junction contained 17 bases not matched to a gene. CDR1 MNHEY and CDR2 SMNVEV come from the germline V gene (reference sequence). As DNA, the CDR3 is TGTGCCAGCAGTCGGCTCCTCCGGGACAGGGATCTAAGCGAGCAGTACTTC. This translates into CASSRLLRDRDLSEQYF.

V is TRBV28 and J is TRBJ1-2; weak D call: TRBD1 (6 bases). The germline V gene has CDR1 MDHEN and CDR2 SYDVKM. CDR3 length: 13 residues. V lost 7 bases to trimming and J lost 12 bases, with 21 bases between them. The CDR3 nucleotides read TGTGCCAGCACCTTCCGCCGGGACATCAGCCACACCTTC. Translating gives CASTFRRDISHTF.

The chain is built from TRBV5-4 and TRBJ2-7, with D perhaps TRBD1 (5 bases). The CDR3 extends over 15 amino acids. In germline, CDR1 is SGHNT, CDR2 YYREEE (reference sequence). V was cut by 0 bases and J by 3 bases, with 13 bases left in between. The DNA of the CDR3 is TGTGCCAGCAGCTTGGGGGGCCCCAAGGGCTACGAGCAGTACTTC. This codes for CASSLGGPKGYEQYF.

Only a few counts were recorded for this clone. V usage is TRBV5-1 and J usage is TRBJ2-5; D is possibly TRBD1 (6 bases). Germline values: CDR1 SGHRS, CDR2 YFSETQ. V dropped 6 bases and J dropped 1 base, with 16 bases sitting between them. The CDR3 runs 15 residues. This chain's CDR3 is CASTSGVGGQETQYF. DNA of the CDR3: TGCGCCAGCACCAGTGGGGTAGGGGGCCAAGAGACCCAGTACTTC. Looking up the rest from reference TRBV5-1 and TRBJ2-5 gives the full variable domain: KAGVTQTPRYLIKTRGQQVTLSCSPISGHRSVSWYQQTPGQGLQFLFEYFSETQRNKGNFPGRFSGRQFSNSRSEMNVSTLELGDSALYLCASTSGVGGQETQYFGPGTRLLVL.

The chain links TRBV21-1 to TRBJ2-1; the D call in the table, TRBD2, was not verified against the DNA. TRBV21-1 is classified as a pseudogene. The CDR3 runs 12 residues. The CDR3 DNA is TGTGCCAGCAGCAGATACTCCAATGAGCAGTTCTTC. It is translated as CASSRYSNEQFF.

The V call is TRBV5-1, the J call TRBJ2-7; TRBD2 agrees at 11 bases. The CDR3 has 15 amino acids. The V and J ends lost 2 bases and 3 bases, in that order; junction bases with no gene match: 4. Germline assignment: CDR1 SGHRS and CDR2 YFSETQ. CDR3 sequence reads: CASSFTSGGNYEQYV. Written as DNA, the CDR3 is TGCGCCAGCAGCTTTACTAGCGGGGGTAACTACGAGCAGTACGTC.

CDR3 in amino acids: CASSRRGLLGDTQYF. The CDR3, as DNA: TGCGCCAGCAGCCGACGGGGACTGCTCGGAGATACGCAGTATTTT. The chain links TRBV5-1 to TRBJ2-3; D perhaps matches TRBD2 (6 bases). Trimming took 4 bases from V and 5 from J, leaving 17 bases between them. Looked up from germline, CDR1 is SGHRS and CDR2 is YFSETQ. This CDR3 region has 15 residues.

The CDR3 reads CASTTTAPRNQPQHF. The CDR3 region has the DNA TGTGCCAGCACCACTACGGCACCCAGAAATCAGCCCCAGCATTTT. The rearrangement uses TRBV28 and TRBJ1-5; D is ambiguous. Trimming left V 7 bases short and J 4 bases short, with 17 bases between. Germline V CDR1 and CDR2: MDHEN, SYDVKM. The CDR3 sequence is 15 residues long.